Sequencing of this TCR beta chain was carried out in a study of T cells after yellow fever vaccination. Study background: The SMART-Seq v4 Ultra Low Input method served to prepare the low-cell-number fractions.

V dropped 4 bases and J dropped 4 bases, with 19 bases sitting between them. Germline CDR1 is LNHDA and CDR2 is SQIVND (reference sequence). This CDR3 contains 16 residues. TCRdb re-analysed the 5' RACE reads in MiXCR, keeping a single row per CDR3 protein. The sample has around 340,000 distinct CDR3 sequences, 8% to 10% seen once. The receptor comes from a man aged 18 to 30 who received the YFV17D yellow fever vaccine. The sample in question was PBMCs, obtained on the day of the first yellow fever vaccination. The chain recombines TRBV19 with TRBJ2-5; the D gene is possibly TRBD1 (6 bases). CDR3 amino acids: CASSKSWQGTRETQYF. The CDR3 bases are TGTGCCAGTAGTAAAAGCTGGCAGGGGACACGAGAGACCCAGTACTTC.